Reported below is one T cell receptor beta chain. No antigen is known for it. The sample is drawn from a study of cytomegalovirus exposure and HLA in healthy donors. The PCR employed 60 Vbeta primers together with 13 Jbeta primers. The method was immunoSEQ multiplex PCR; TCRdb's version includes in-frame clones alone and lacks a portion of them. Here the sample spans 100,000 to 150,000 clones, approximately 82% being singletons. V dropped 3 bases and J dropped 7; count of bases not matched to a gene: 20. CDR1 KGHSH and CDR2 LQKENI come from the germline V gene. This CDR3 has 18 amino acids. Whole-study findings and limits: Sequencing had likely introduced a cluster of highly shared sequence variants as an artifact.

The receptor was derived from a man in his late teens or twenties in good health and CMV-seropositive. This chain uses TRBV18 with TRBJ1-1, with 7 bases aligning to TRBD1. The sample comprised PBMCs. The CDR3 region is CASSPAPDRVRLRYEAFF. DNA for the CDR3: TGTGCCAGCTCACCGGCTCCCGACAGGGTGAGGTTACGGTATGAAGCTTTCTTT.